The sequence of this T cell receptor beta chain was determined in a study of molecular identifiers for immune sequencing clone quantification. Study-level results: Clonotypes surpassing 20 RNA copies contained over 98% of effector molecules, versus under 1% in naive cells.

Trimming cost V 5 bases and J 3 bases, with 14 bases left between them. The germline V gene has CDR1 SEHNR and CDR2 FQNEAQ (reference sequence). The CDR3 spans 14 residues. TCRdb fed the PCR reads into MiXCR, producing one record per CDR3 protein. Of 400,000 to 600,000 distinct CDR3 sequences listed, around 23% are singletons. Sorting captured naive CD8 T cells as CD8+CD4-CCR7+CD45RA+. This clonotype was seen a handful of times. The antigen remains undetermined. The source is a human donor in good health. Some libraries in this study had Jurkat cell RNA spiked in. The chain links TRBV7-9 to TRBJ2-7; D possibly corresponds to TRBD1 (5 bases). Sequenced sample: naive CD8+ T cells from blood, with Jurkat cell RNA spiked in. Specified subset: FACS-sorted CD8+CD4-CCR7+CD45RA+ naive T cells. CDR3 sequence: CASSPWGRDYEQYF. Written as DNA, the CDR3 is TGTGCCAGCAGCCCCTGGGGCAGGGACTACGAGCAGTACTTC.